Following are 15 T cell receptor beta chains from one sample sequenced in a study of T cell changes during pregnancy in multiple sclerosis. The repertoire was sequenced with immunoSEQ multiplex PCR; TCRdb's copy has only in-frame clones and lacks some. The sample has around 67,000 clones, about nine tenths seen once. The sequencing here drew on peripheral blood, taken in the first trimester of pregnancy. These receptors were obtained from a female donor with multiple sclerosis, enrolled in a pregnancy study.

The chain employs TRBV18 and TRBJ2-2, with 9 bases matching TRBD2. This CDR3 contains 18 residues. The junction had 13 bases not matched to a gene; V was cut back by 3 bases and J by 5 bases. Per germline, CDR1 KGHSH and CDR2 LQKENI. As DNA, the CDR3 is TGTGCCAGCTCACCCTGGACTAGCGACGCCGCCGCGACCGGGGAGCTGTTTTTT. The encoded protein is CASSPWTSDAAATGELFF.

The chain combines TRBV5-5 with TRBJ1-1; a weak D match, TRBD1 (6 bases). The CDR3 loop spans 13 amino acids. With 5 bases removed from V and 10 bases from J, the gap between germline ends came to 18 bases. Germline V gives CDR1 SGHKS, CDR2 YYEKEE (reference sequence). The CDR3 DNA follows: TGTGCCAGCAGGTACAAGGGGGAGGGTTCAGCTTTCTTT. This translates into CASRYKGEGSAFF.

This clone was detected only once. This chain joins TRBV5-1 and TRBJ2-7, with D maybe TRBD1 (6 bases). Germline loops: CDR1 SGHRS, CDR2 YFSETQ. Trimming pared 0 bases from V and 6 bases from J, leaving 16 bases between. There are 15 residues in the CDR3. CDR3 loop: CASSLVSTGDGEQYF. CDR3 in DNA: TGCGCCAGCAGCTTGGTGTCGACAGGAGATGGCGAGCAGTACTTC.

This sequence joins TRBV11-2 and TRBJ2-3, with TRBD2 identical over 8 bases. This CDR3 region has 17 residues. V was clipped by 5 bases and J by 4 bases; unmatched bases: 14. Germline CDR1 is SGHAT and CDR2 is FQNNGV. The CDR3 here is CASSPRLGREAADTQYF. As DNA, the CDR3 is TGTGCCAGCAGCCCACGCCTAGGGCGGGAGGCGGCAGATACGCAGTATTTT.

J is TRBJ1-2 and V is TRBV5-6; 12 nucleotides agree with TRBD1. The CDR3 has 14 residues. V was clipped by 4 bases and J by 8 bases; unmatched bases: 6. Germline lookup yields CDR1 SGHDT and CDR2 YYEEEE. The CDR3, as DNA: TGTGCCAGCAGCCTGGGACAGGGGGCTGAAGGCTACACCTTC. Its protein is CASSLGQGAEGYTF.

The chain combines TRBV25-1 with TRBJ2-1, with 11 bases fitting TRBD1. Trimming took 7 bases from V and 0 from J; bases not matched to a gene: 2. The CDR3 loop spans 15 amino acids. From germline, CDR1 is MGHDK and CDR2 SYGVNS. CDR3 sequence (DNA): TGTGCCAGCATTGGGACAGGGGGCTCCTACAATGAGCAGTTCTTC. Residues: CASIGTGGSYNEQFF.

This chain links TRBV27 with TRBJ2-5; D might be TRBD1 (6 bases). Trimming pared 5 bases from V and 3 bases from J, leaving 10 bases between. Germline V gives CDR1 MNHEY, CDR2 SMNVEV (reference sequence). This CDR3 comprises 13 residues. CDR3 sequence reads: CASSNREKETQYF. In DNA form, the CDR3 reads TGTGCCAGCAGTAACAGGGAGAAAGAGACCCAGTACTTC.

The chain links TRBV5-1 to TRBJ2-1; D is possibly TRBD2 (5 bases). With 4 bases removed from V and 5 bases from J, the gap between germline ends came to 13 bases. Germline-derived CDR1 and CDR2 are SGHRS and YFSETQ. This CDR3 has 14 amino acids. CDR3 sequence (DNA): TGCGCCAGCAGCCAGGCGGGCCGCGACAATGAGCAGTTCTTC. Residues: CASSQAGRDNEQFF. Filled out from reference TRBV5-1 and TRBJ2-1, the complete variable domain reads KAGVTQTPRYLIKTRGQQVTLSCSPISGHRSVSWYQQTPGQGLQFLFEYFSETQRNKGNFPGRFSGRQFSNSRSEMNVSTLELGDSALYLCASSQAGRDNEQFFGPGTRLTVL.

The chain employs TRBV5-5 and TRBJ1-1; D perhaps matches TRBD1 (6 bases). The germline V and J ends were trimmed by 4 bases and 5 bases, with 15 bases remaining between them. CDR1 and CDR2 (germline): SGHKS, YYEKEE (reference sequence). The CDR3 is 14 residues long. CDR3 residues: CASSQRTVVTEAFF. The CDR3 DNA reads TGTGCCAGCAGCCAGCGGACAGTTGTGACTGAAGCTTTCTTT.

In DNA form, the CDR3 reads TGTGCCAGCAGCTGGGGACTAGTCATCTACGAGCAGTACTTC. The encoded protein is CASSWGLVIYEQYF. The rearrangement joins TRBV7-2 to TRBJ2-7; TRBD2 agrees at 8 bases. This CDR3 is 14 amino acids long. The junction had 5 bases not matched to a gene; V was cut back by 4 bases and J by 3 bases. CDR1 and CDR2 from the germline V gene are SGHTA and FQGNSA.

This chain links TRBV29-1 with TRBJ1-1; tentatively, D is TRBD1 (5 bases). The CDR3 is 13 residues long. CDR1 and CDR2 from the germline V gene are SQVTM and ANQGSEA. V lost 4 bases, J lost 5 bases, and 14 bases lay in between. The CDR3 sequence: CSVGLGKGTEAFF. In DNA, the CDR3 is TGCAGCGTTGGGTTGGGGAAGGGGACTGAAGCTTTCTTT.

This rearrangement joins TRBV6-6 to TRBJ2-5; the match to TRBD2 covers 7 bases. The CDR3 spans 14 residues. V was pared by 4 bases and J by 2 bases, with 4 bases of the junction left unmatched. The germline V gene encodes CDR1 MNHNY and CDR2 SVGAGI (reference sequence). CDR3 nucleotide sequence: TGTGCCAGCAGTTTTGCAGCGGGGCAAGAGACCCAGTACTTC. It yields the protein CASSFAAGQETQYF.

This chain connects TRBV29-1 to TRBJ2-3; the match to TRBD2 covers 10 bases. The CDR3 has 14 amino acids. Germline V lookup: CDR1 SQVTM, CDR2 ANQGSEA. Trimming took 6 bases from V and 0 from J; bases not matched to a gene: 3. The CDR3, as DNA: TGCAGCGTAAGGACTAGCGGTAGCACAGATACGCAGTATTTT. Translation: CSVRTSGSTDTQYF.

The gene calls are TRBV19 and TRBJ2-1; unclear D gene. This CDR3 has 15 amino acids. The germline V gene encodes CDR1 LNHDA and CDR2 SQIVND (reference sequence). V was clipped by 4 bases and J by 6 bases, with 16 bases between them. CDR3 sequence: CASSTSLEALNEQFF. The CDR3 coding sequence is TGTGCCAGTAGTACCTCGCTAGAAGCCCTCAATGAGCAGTTCTTC.

This chain connects TRBV7-2 to TRBJ2-7, with a tentative D call TRBD2 (6 bases). Germline CDR1 is SGHTA and CDR2 is FQGNSA. The ends were cut back, 5 bases at V and 0 bases at J, with 8 bases in the middle. The CDR3 contains 13 residues. CDR3 amino acids: CASSAGISYEQYF. CDR3 DNA sequence: TGTGCCAGCAGCGCGGGGATCTCCTACGAGCAGTACTTC.